The clone carrying this T cell receptor beta chain was observed a handful of times. Its antigen is currently unknown. Trimming took 6 bases from V and 6 from J; bases not matched to a gene: 9. CDR1 and CDR2 from the germline V gene are LGHNA and YSLEER. CDR3 size: 15 residues. The sample is drawn from a study of cytomegalovirus exposure and HLA in healthy donors. Study-wide background: HLA-typed donors contributed some 83 million unique TCRs, which were held in an early data release. Study results and caveats: Later analysis identified about 17,000 TCR beta sequences associated with HLA alleles, using a false discovery rate threshold of 0.05. The likely explanation for a cluster of highly shared sequence variants was sequencing artifact. Rare sequences made up most TCRs, while some public TCRs were found in many donors.

PCR primers comprised 60 Vbeta and 13 Jbeta primers. TCRdb's table, derived via immunoSEQ multiplex PCR, lists solely in-frame clones and lacks some. This table holds roughly 140,000 clones, around a tenth found once. The chain carries TRBV4-3 and TRBJ2-1; TRBD2 agrees at 9 bases. The sequence was obtained from a male donor in good health and CMV-seronegative. Specimen: PBMCs. The CDR3 protein is CASSFLSGGANEQFF. CDR3 nucleotides: TGCGCCAGCAGTTTCCTTAGCGGGGGTGCCAATGAGCAGTTCTTC.